These 24 T cell receptor beta chains were sequenced from one sample in a study of blood T cell repertoires in COVID-19. The protocol was immunoSEQ multiplex PCR, while the TCRdb copy is restricted to in-frame clones and leaves out a portion. The repertoire holds a few hundred thousand clones, with roughly 84% as singletons. The material sequenced was PBMCs or T cells enriched from blood (not recorded which). The receptors were sampled from a woman aged 30 to 39 who had recovered from COVID-19.

The chain's CDR3 is CASSRLAEGVYNEQFF. DNA for the CDR3: TGTGCCAGCAGCCGACTAGCGGAGGGGGTATACAATGAGCAGTTCTTC. The V and J genes are TRBV5-4 and TRBJ2-1, with 9 bases aligning to TRBD2. CDR1 and CDR2 from the germline V gene are SGHNT and YYREEE (reference sequence). There are 16 residues in the CDR3. J lost 4 bases, V lost 4 bases, and 9 bases had no gene match.

The chain uses TRBV18 and TRBJ2-2; TRBD1 might be the D (5 bases). The germline CDR1 and CDR2 sequences are KGHSH and LQKENI. The CDR3 spans 16 residues. V was pared by 3 bases and J by 0 bases, with 11 bases between. CDR3 DNA sequence: TGTGCCAGCTCACCTCCAGGGCTAGCGAACACCGGGGAGCTGTTTTTT. Amino acid sequence: CASSPPGLANTGELFF. Drawing the rest from reference TRBV18 and TRBJ2-2, the complete variable domain is NAGVMQNPRHLVRRRGQEARLRCSPMKGHSHVYWYRQLPEEGLKFMVYLQKENIIDESGMPKERFSAEFPKEGPSILRIQQVVRGDSAAYFCASSPPGLANTGELFFGEGSRLTVL.

The chain combines TRBV2 with TRBJ2-7, with 10 positions matching TRBD1. CDR1 is SNHLY, CDR2 FYNNEI, per germline. The trim removed 7 bases at V and 4 bases at J, leaving 4 bases unmatched. This CDR3 comprises 13 residues. This chain's CDR3 is CASNRDRGYEQYF. CDR3 DNA sequence: TGTGCCAGCAACCGGGACAGGGGTTACGAGCAGTACTTC.

This clone was detected only a few times. J is TRBJ1-1 and V is TRBV2; no clear D. V was trimmed by 4 bases and J by 1 base, leaving 7 bases between them. Germline V CDR1 and CDR2: SNHLY, FYNNEI. The CDR3 extends over 13 amino acids. CDR3 sequence: CASSVARNTEAFF. The DNA of the CDR3 is TGTGCCAGCAGTGTCGCGCGGAACACTGAAGCTTTCTTT.

The rearrangement links TRBV7-8 to TRBJ2-3; perhaps TRBD2 as D (7 bases). CDR1 is SGHVS and CDR2 is FQNEAQ in the germline V gene. Trimming removed 0 bases at V and 4 bases at J, with 11 bases between. The CDR3 contains 15 residues. The DNA of the CDR3 is TGTGCCAGCAGCTTAGCGGGAGGGGGGCCAGATACGCAGTATTTT. It yields the protein CASSLAGGGPDTQYF. Combining the CDR3 with reference TRBV7-8 and TRBJ2-3 gives the whole variable domain GAGVSQSPRYKVAKRGQDVALRCDPISGHVSLFWYQQALGQGPEFLTYFQNEAQLDKSGLPSDRFFAERPEGSVSTLKIQRTQQEDSAVYLCASSLAGGGPDTQYFGPGTRLTVL.

This chain joins TRBV7-9 and TRBJ2-1; D gene ambiguous. Between the trimmed V and J ends, which lost 1 base and 3 bases, there was a span of 10 bases. The CDR3 is made up of 15 amino acids. The germline gives CDR1 SEHNR, CDR2 FQNEAQ (reference sequence). For the CDR3, the DNA is TGTGCCAGCAGCTTAGTAGGCGGCAACTACAATGAGCAGTTCTTC. Its translation: CASSLVGGNYNEQFF.

On this clone: At one end the junction does not follow the germline gene, possibly because of a read error. The CDR3 DNA sequence: TGCGCCAGCAGCCAATCCAGGGTCTGCAGATATGCTGGAAACACCATATATTTT. This encodes CASSQSRVCRYAGNTIYF. The chain links TRBV23-1 to TRBJ1-3; maybe TRBD1 (5 bases). TRBV23-1 is an open reading frame, and its role is uncertain. The CDR3 consists of 18 residues.

The rearrangement joins TRBV27 to TRBJ2-2; 11 bases are a match to TRBD1. The V and J ends lost 5 bases and 8 bases, in that order; junction bases with no gene match: 4. The CDR3 covers 14 residues. Germline-derived CDR1 and CDR2 are MNHEY and SMNVEV (reference sequence). CDR3 bases: TGTGCCAGCAGTGGGACAGGGGGAGGGGGGGAGCTGTTTTTT. Its translation is CASSGTGGGGELFF.

The chain recombines TRBV11-2 with TRBJ2-1; D is perhaps TRBD2 (5 bases). Germline CDR1 is SGHAT and CDR2 is FQNNGV. The V end lost 5 bases, the J end lost 0 bases, and 14 bases lay between the germline ends. The length of the CDR3 is 16 residues. CDR3 protein: CASSPGGSSSYNEQFF. As DNA, the CDR3 is TGTGCCAGCAGCCCAGGAGGCAGCAGCTCCTACAATGAGCAGTTCTTC.

In the case of this clone: Germline and junction disagree at one end, which may indicate a read error. The chain couples TRBV27 to TRBJ2-4; possibly TRBD2 for D (5 bases). Germline V CDR1 and CDR2: MNHEY, SMNVEV (reference sequence). The CDR3 is made up of 17 amino acids. The CDR3 coding sequence is TGTGCCGGCAGCTCGTCTCTGGGCGGGCTTTCCAAAAACATTCAGTACTTC. It encodes CAGSSSLGGLSKNIQYF.

This clone was recorded only once. This chain uses TRBV5-1 with TRBJ1-4; D possibly corresponds to TRBD1 (6 bases). The CDR3 extends over 17 amino acids. CDR1 is SGHRS, CDR2 YFSETQ, per germline. Trimming removed 0 bases at V and 3 bases at J, with 15 bases between. The DNA of the CDR3 is TGCGCCAGCAGCTTGGCCTTGGGGGCTCAGGCTAATGAAAAACTGTTTTTT. Translation: CASSLALGAQANEKLFF.

A few counts support this clone. The chain couples TRBV28 to TRBJ1-3, with a possible D match to TRBD1 (6 bases). Germline V CDR1 and CDR2: MDHEN, SYDVKM. The V gene lost 4 bases and the J gene lost 0 bases, with 10 bases spanning the gap. The CDR3 covers 15 residues. CDR3 sequence (DNA): TGTGCCAGCAGTTCCGGACAGATCTCTGGAAACACCATATATTTT. This encodes CASSSGQISGNTIYF.

The rearrangement joins TRBV2 to TRBJ2-2; TRBD1 matches 10 bases. Germline V gene sequence: CDR1 SNHLY, CDR2 FYNNEI. Losses at the gene ends were 7 bases for V and 4 bases for J; bases not matched to a gene: 6. The CDR3 length is 15 residues. This CDR3 is CASTKGQGTTGELFF. The CDR3 coding sequence is TGTGCCAGCACCAAGGGACAGGGGACCACCGGGGAGCTGTTTTTT.

This clone showed up just a few times. V usage is TRBV24-1 and J usage is TRBJ1-5, with 8 bases lining up with TRBD1. J lost 7 bases, V lost 9 bases, and 7 bases had no gene match. Looked up from germline, CDR1 is KGHDR and CDR2 is SFDVKD. CDR3 length: 13 residues. The CDR3 spells CATQSGGEQPQHF. The DNA for the CDR3 is TGTGCCACCCAGTCAGGGGGCGAGCAGCCCCAGCATTTT.

Details on this clone: Other DNA sequences in the same sample also yield this CDR3. This sequence joins TRBV27 and TRBJ2-7; D is perhaps TRBD1 (6 bases). This CDR3 has 13 residues. V gave up 4 bases and J gave up 0 bases, with 7 bases separating them. Germline V CDR1 and CDR2: MNHEY, SMNVEV (reference sequence). This CDR3 reads CASSSDSSYEQYF. CDR3 sequence (DNA): TGTGCCAGCAGTTCGGACAGCTCCTACGAGCAGTACTTC.

The chain couples TRBV28 to TRBJ2-3, with D possibly being TRBD1 (6 bases). V was clipped by 3 bases and J by 4 bases, with 11 bases between them. In germline, CDR1 is MDHEN, CDR2 SYDVKM. CDR3 size: 14 residues. The CDR3 region is CASSLIGGADTQYF. The DNA for the CDR3 is TGTGCCAGCAGTTTGATTGGGGGCGCAGATACGCAGTATTTT.

This clone was seen more than once but under ten times. J is TRBJ1-1 and V is TRBV27; 9 bases fit TRBD1. The CDR3 sequence is 15 residues long. The V segment lost 9 bases and the J segment 1 base; nucleotides outside the gene matches: 9. Germline assignment: CDR1 MNHEY and CDR2 SMNVEV (reference sequence). The CDR3 here is CASLTGGDGNTEAFF. The CDR3 DNA reads TGTGCCAGTTTAACAGGGGGCGACGGGAACACTGAAGCTTTCTTT.

A remark on this clone: Other DNA sequences of this sample code for an identical CDR3. This chain joins TRBV5-1 and TRBJ2-7; TRBD1 is a possible D gene (5 bases). CDR3 length equals 12 residues. The V end was cut by 2 bases, the J end by 4 bases, with 7 bases between. CDR1 and CDR2 from the germline V gene are SGHRS and YFSETQ. DNA for the CDR3: TGCGCCAGCAGCTTTACAGGATACGAGCAGTACTTC. The encoded protein is CASSFTGYEQYF.

This chain joins TRBV5-1 and TRBJ2-7; a possible D gene is TRBD2 (6 bases). The CDR3 extends over 13 amino acids. The germline gives CDR1 SGHRS, CDR2 YFSETQ. V gave up 5 bases and J gave up 1 base, with 10 bases separating them. The CDR3 spells CASRPSVSYEQYF. The DNA of the CDR3 is TGCGCCAGCAGGCCTAGCGTGTCCTACGAGCAGTACTTC. The full variable domain, completed using reference TRBV5-1 and TRBJ2-7, is KAGVTQTPRYLIKTRGQQVTLSCSPISGHRSVSWYQQTPGQGLQFLFEYFSETQRNKGNFPGRFSGRQFSNSRSEMNVSTLELGDSALYLCASRPSVSYEQYFGPGTRLTVT.

The V and J genes are TRBV12-3 or TRBV12-4 and TRBJ1-3; no clear D. This CDR3 comprises 12 residues. Between the trimmed V and J ends, which lost 7 bases and 5 bases, there was a span of 9 bases. CDR3 sequence: CASISLRNTIYF. CDR3 DNA sequence: TGTGCCAGCATATCACTTAGAAACACCATATATTTT.

The chain employs TRBV18 and TRBJ1-5; tentative D call: TRBD1 (5 bases). The CDR3 sequence is 16 residues long. V lost 2 bases to trimming and J lost 2 bases, with 13 bases between them. Germline V gene sequence: CDR1 KGHSH, CDR2 LQKENI. The CDR3 DNA sequence: TGTGCCAGCTCACCAGTCGGACTAGGGGGCAATCAGCCCCAGCATTTT. Protein: CASSPVGLGGNQPQHF.

This chain uses TRBV3-1 (or the pseudogene TRBV3-2) with TRBJ1-6; D gene ambiguous. This CDR3 spans 16 amino acids. V lost 2 bases and J lost 0, with 8 bases in between. Germline assignment: CDR1 LGHDT and CDR2 YNNKEL (reference sequence). CDR3 coding DNA: TGTGCCAGCAGCCAAAAAATGAGCTCCTATAATTCACCCCTCCACTTT. Translation: CASSQKMSSYNSPLHF.

The chain links TRBV19 to TRBJ2-2; a possible D gene is TRBD2 (6 bases). This CDR3 spans 17 amino acids. Germline CDR1 and CDR2: LNHDA and SQIVND (reference sequence). The ends were cut back, 7 bases at V and 2 bases at J, with 20 bases in the middle. The CDR3: CASNRPLGGVNTGELFF. CDR3 in DNA: TGTGCCAGTAACCGGCCTTTAGGAGGGGTCAACACCGGGGAGCTGTTTTTT.

The chain employs TRBV3-1 (or the pseudogene TRBV3-2) and TRBJ1-5; D not resolved. Trimming cost V 0 bases and J 4 bases, with 7 bases left between them. The CDR3 loop spans 14 amino acids. Germline V gene data show CDR1 as LGHDT and CDR2 as YNNKEL (reference sequence). CDR3: CASSQEGGNQPQHF. CDR3 in DNA: TGTGCCAGCAGCCAAGAGGGAGGGAATCAGCCCCAGCATTTT.